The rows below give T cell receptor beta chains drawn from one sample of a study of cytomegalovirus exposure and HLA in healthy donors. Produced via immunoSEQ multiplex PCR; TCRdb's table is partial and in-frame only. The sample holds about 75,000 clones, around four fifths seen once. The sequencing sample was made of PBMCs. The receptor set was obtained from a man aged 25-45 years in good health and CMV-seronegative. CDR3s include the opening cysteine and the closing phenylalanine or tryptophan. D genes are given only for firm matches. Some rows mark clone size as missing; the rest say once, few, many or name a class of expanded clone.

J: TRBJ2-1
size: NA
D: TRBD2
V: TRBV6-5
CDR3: CASRGTRGGNEQFF
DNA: TGTGCCAGCAGGGGGACTAGAGGGGGAAATGAGCAGTTCTTC

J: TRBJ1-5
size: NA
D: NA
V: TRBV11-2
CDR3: CASSLDRGQPQHF
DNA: TGTGCCAGCAGCTTAGATCGAGGTCAGCCCCAGCATTTT

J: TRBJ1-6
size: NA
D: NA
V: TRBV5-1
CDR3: CASRMEGTASPLHF
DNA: TGCGCCAGCAGAATGGAGGGGACGGCTTCACCCCTCCACTTT

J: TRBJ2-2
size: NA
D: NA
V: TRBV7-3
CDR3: CASSLTFGDGELFF
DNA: TGTGCCAGCAGCTTAACTTTTGGAGACGGGGAGCTGTTTTTT

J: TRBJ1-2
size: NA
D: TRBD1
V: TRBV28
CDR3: CASSGGTGGVSGYTF
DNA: TGTGCCAGCAGTGGAGGGACAGGCGGGGTCAGTGGCTACACCTTC

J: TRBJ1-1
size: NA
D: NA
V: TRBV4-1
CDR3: CASSQDFRTNTAFF
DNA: TGCGCCAGCAGCCAAGATTTTAGGACAAATACAGCTTTCTTT

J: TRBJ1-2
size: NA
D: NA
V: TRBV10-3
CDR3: CAISGRVGEDGYTF
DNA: TGTGCCATCAGTGGACGGGTAGGAGAAGATGGCTACACCTTC

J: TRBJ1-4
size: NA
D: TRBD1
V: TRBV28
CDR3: CASSLRDRNEKLFF
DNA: TGTGCCAGCAGCCTCCGGGACAGGAATGAAAAACTGTTTTTT

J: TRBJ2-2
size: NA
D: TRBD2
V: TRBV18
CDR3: CASSPPGLAGSYTGELFF
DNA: TGTGCCAGCTCACCACCGGGACTAGCGGGAAGTTACACCGGGGAGCTGTTTTTT

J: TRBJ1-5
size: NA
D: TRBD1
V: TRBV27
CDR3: CASRGTSGTGLNQPQHF
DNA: TGTGCCAGCAGGGGTACCTCCGGGACAGGGTTAAATCAGCCCCAGCATTTT

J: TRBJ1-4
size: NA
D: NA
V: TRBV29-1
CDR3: CSVDSTDEKLFF
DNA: TGCAGCGTTGATTCGACAGATGAAAAACTGTTTTTT

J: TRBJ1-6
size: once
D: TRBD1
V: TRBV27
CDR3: CASSSQGAPVISPLHF
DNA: TGTGCCAGCAGTTCACAGGGGGCGCCTGTAATCTCACCCCTCCACTTT

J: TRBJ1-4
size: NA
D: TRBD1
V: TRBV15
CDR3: CATSRNTGTANEKLFF
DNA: TGTGCCACCAGCAGAAACACCGGGACAGCCAATGAAAAACTGTTTTTT

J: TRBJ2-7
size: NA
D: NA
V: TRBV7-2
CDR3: CASSHPGDFVYEQYF
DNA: TGTGCCAGCAGCCACCCCGGGGACTTCGTATACGAGCAGTACTTC

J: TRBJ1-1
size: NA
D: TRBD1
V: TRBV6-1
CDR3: CASRQPGTGGTEAFF
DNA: TGTGCCAGCAGACAACCCGGAACAGGGGGCACTGAAGCTTTCTTT

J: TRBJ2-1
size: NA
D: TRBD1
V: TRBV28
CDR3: CATQGAQYNEQFF
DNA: TGTGCCACCCAGGGGGCTCAGTACAATGAGCAGTTCTTC

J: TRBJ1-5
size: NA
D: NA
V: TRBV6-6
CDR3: CASSPAGAVGQPQHF
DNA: TGTGCCAGCAGTCCTGCAGGGGCTGTAGGGCAGCCCCAGCATTTT

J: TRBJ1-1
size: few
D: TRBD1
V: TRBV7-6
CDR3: CASSSLQGSFPTEAFF
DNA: TGTGCCAGCAGCTCGCTACAGGGGTCCTTCCCGACTGAAGCTTTCTTT

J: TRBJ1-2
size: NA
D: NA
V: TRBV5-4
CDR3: CASSLPRGDSNYGYTF
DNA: TGTGCCAGCAGCCTACCTCGGGGAGACTCTAACTATGGCTACACCTTC

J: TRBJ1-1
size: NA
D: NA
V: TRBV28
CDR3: CASSRFPEAFF
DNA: TGTGCCAGCAGCAGGTTTCCTGAAGCTTTCTTT

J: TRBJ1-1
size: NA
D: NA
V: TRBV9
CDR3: CASSVGDPAFGVFF
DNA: TGTGCCAGCAGCGTAGGAGACCCAGCATTTGGAGTTTTCTTT

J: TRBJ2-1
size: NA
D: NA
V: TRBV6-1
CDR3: CASSASYNEQFF
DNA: TGTGCCAGCAGCGCCAGCTACAATGAGCAGTTCTTC

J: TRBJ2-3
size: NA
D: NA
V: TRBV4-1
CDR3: CASSPEAYTDTQYF
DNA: TGCGCCAGCAGCCCGGAGGCCTACACAGATACGCAGTATTTT

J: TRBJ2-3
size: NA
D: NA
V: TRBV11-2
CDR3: CASSPIRPGTDTQYF
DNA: TGTGCCAGCAGCCCAATCCGCCCGGGGACAGATACGCAGTATTTT

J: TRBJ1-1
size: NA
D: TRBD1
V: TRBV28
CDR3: CASTAGSEGAGEAFF
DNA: TGTGCCAGCACCGCCGGGTCGGAGGGGGCAGGTGAAGCTTTCTTT

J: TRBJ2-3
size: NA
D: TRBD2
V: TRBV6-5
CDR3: CASSYPSSGANTQYF
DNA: TGTGCCAGCAGTTACCCCAGCAGCGGGGCAAATACGCAGTATTTT

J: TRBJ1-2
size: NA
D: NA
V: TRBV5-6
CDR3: CASSLQGVRGYTF
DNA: TGTGCCAGCAGCTTACAGGGTGTACGTGGCTACACCTTC

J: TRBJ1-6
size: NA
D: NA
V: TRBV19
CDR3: CASSIDRSHNSPLHF
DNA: TGTGCCAGTAGTATAGATCGCAGTCATAATTCACCCCTCCACTTT

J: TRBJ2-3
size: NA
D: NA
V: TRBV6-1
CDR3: CASSVSGTVDTQYF
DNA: TGTGCCAGCAGTGTTAGCGGGACAGTAGATACGCAGTATTTT

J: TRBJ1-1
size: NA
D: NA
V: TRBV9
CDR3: CASSVDQGNTEAFF
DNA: TGTGCCAGCAGCGTAGATCAGGGGAACACTGAAGCTTTCTTT

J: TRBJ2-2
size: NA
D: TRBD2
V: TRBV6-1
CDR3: CASSGGLAGAMNTGELFF
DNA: TGTGCCAGCAGTGGGGGACTAGCGGGGGCTATGAACACCGGGGAGCTGTTTTTT

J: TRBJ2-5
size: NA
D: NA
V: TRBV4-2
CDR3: CASTPLAAGAPQETQYF
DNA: TGTGCCAGCACCCCTTTAGCGGCCGGGGCCCCCCAAGAGACCCAGTACTTC

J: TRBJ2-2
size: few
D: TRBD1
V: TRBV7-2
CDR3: CASSPGGQFTGELFF
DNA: TGTGCCAGCAGCCCTGGGGGACAGTTTACCGGGGAGCTGTTTTTT

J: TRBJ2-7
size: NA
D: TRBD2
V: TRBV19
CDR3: CASSTGTSGGRNEQYF
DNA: TGTGCCAGTAGTACTGGGACTAGCGGGGGGCGGAACGAGCAGTACTTC

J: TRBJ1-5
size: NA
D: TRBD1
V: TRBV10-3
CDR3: CAISEWDRVGNQPQHF
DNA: TGTGCCATCAGTGAGTGGGACAGGGTGGGCAATCAGCCCCAGCATTTT

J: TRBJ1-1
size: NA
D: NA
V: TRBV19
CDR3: CASSMAGDHVTRYTEAFF
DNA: TGTGCCAGTAGTATGGCAGGGGACCACGTTACGAGGTACACTGAAGCTTTCTTT

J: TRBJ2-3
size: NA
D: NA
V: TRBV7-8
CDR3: CASSLSVAKYTDTQYF
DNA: TGTGCCAGCAGCCTTTCCGTAGCGAAATACACAGATACGCAGTATTTT

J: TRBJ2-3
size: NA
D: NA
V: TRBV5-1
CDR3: CASSLAGPGSTDTQYF
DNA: TGCGCCAGCAGCTTGGCCGGTCCAGGTAGCACAGATACGCAGTATTTT

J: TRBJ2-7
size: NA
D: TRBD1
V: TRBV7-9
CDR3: CASSLIATGTYEQYF
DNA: TGTGCCAGCAGCTTAATCGCGACAGGGACCTACGAGCAGTACTTC

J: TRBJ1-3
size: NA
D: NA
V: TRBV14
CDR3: CASSRNRAGNTIYF
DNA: TGTGCCAGCAGCCGTAACAGGGCCGGAAACACCATATATTTT

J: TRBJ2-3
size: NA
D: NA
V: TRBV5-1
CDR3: CASRRDSTSTDTQYF
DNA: TGCGCCAGCAGACGGGACTCGACTAGCACAGATACGCAGTATTTT

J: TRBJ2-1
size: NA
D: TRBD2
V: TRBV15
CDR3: CATSRDRLAATYNEQFF
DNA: TGTGCCACCAGCAGGGACAGACTAGCGGCAACCTACAATGAGCAGTTCTTC

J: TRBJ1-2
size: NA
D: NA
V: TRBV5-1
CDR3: CASSWKTGSGYTF
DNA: TGCGCCAGCAGCTGGAAAACAGGGTCTGGCTACACCTTC

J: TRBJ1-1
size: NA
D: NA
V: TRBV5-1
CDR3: CASSLGAGPLDTEAFF
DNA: TGCGCCAGCAGCTTGGGAGCTGGGCCGCTGGACACTGAAGCTTTCTTT

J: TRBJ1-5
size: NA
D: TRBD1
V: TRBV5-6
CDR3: CASSLGRGLRQPQHF
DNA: TGTGCCAGCAGCCTCGGCAGGGGGCTTCGTCAGCCCCAGCATTTT

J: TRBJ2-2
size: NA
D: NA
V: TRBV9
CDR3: CASSVGTTNTGELFF
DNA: TGTGCCAGCAGCGTAGGCACAACGAACACCGGGGAGCTGTTTTTT

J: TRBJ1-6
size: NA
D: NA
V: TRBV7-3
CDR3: CASSLGGVNSPLHF
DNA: TGTGCCAGCAGCTTAGGGGGCGTTAATTCACCCCTCCACTTT

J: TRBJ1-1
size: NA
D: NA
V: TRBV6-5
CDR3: CASSYRVGTEAFF
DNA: TGTGCCAGCAGTTACCGGGTTGGCACTGAAGCTTTCTTT

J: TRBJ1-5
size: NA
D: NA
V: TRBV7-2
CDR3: CASSLQGHSNQPQHF
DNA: TGTGCCAGCAGCTTACAGGGCCATAGCAATCAGCCCCAGCATTTT

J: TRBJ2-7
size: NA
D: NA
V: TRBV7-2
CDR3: CASSPAAEGVSEQYF
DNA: TGTGCCAGCAGCCCGGCGGCAGAAGGGGTCTCCGAGCAGTACTTC

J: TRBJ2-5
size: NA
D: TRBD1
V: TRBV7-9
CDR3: CASSSRTGGETQYF
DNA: TGTGCCAGCAGCTCCAGGACAGGGGGAGAGACCCAGTACTTC

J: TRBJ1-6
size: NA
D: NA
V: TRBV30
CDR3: CAWSESSSLHF
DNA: TGTGCCTGGAGTGAGAGTTCATCCCTCCACTTT

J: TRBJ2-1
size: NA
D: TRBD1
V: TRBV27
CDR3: CASSVGTGSYNEQFF
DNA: TGTGCCAGCAGTGTCGGGACAGGGAGCTACAATGAGCAGTTCTTC

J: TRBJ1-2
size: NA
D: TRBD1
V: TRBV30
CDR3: CAWSVRRTGGYGYTF
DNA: TGTGCCTGGAGTGTACGAAGGACAGGGGGCTATGGCTACACCTTC

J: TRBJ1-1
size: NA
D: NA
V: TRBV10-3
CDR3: CAIQGQGITFF
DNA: TGTGCCATTCAAGGGCAGGGGATAACTTTCTTT

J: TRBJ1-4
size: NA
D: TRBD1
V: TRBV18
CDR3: CASSPRQGRDEKLFF
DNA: TGTGCCAGCTCACCGAGACAGGGGAGGGATGAAAAACTGTTTTTT

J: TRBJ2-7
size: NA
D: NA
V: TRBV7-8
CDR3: CASSLVDGSSYEQYF
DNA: TGTGCCAGCAGCTTAGTGGACGGGAGCTCCTACGAGCAGTACTTC

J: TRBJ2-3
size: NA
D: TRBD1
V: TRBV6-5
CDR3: CASTSTGGSTDTQYF
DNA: TGTGCCAGCACCTCGACAGGGGGTAGCACAGATACGCAGTATTTT

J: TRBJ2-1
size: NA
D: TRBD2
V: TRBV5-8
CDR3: CASSLGRGGNYNEQFF
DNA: TGTGCCAGCAGCTTGGGGCGGGGGGGGAACTACAATGAGCAGTTCTTC